The 20 T cell receptor beta chains reported below all come from one sample, sequenced in a study of CD8 T cells in Susac syndrome. Random hexamers were used to reverse transcribe about 0.5 to 1 ug of RNA. MiXCR was run by TCRdb on the immunoSEQ multiplex PCR reads, yielding one entry per CDR3 protein. In the table there are 95,000 to 150,000 distinct CDR3 sequences, around 94% of which are singletons. Sequenced material: CD8+ T cells from PBMCs. The receptors here all came from a human donor with Susac syndrome.

The gene calls are TRBV24-1 and TRBJ2-1; tentatively, D is TRBD1 (5 bases). The length of the CDR3 is 16 residues. The V end lost 3 bases, the J end lost 6 bases, and 17 bases lay between the germline ends. Per the germline V gene, CDR1 is KGHDR and CDR2 is SFDVKD. Here the CDR3 reads CATSDPRTTLGNEQFF. DNA of the CDR3: TGTGCCACCAGTGATCCCCGGACAACCTTGGGCAATGAGCAGTTCTTC.

The chain joins TRBV13 to TRBJ1-3; tentatively, D is TRBD1 (6 bases). Germline lookup yields CDR1 PRHDT and CDR2 FYEKMQ (reference sequence). Trimming removed 5 bases at V and 0 bases at J, with 11 bases between. This CDR3 contains 15 residues. The CDR3 loop reads CASSQQGYSGNTIYF. The DNA of the CDR3 is TGTGCCAGCAGCCAACAGGGTTACTCTGGAAACACCATATATTTT.

This CDR3 is CASSLGVRGDYEQYF. In DNA, the CDR3 is TGTGCCAGCAGTTTAGGTGTAAGGGGGGACTACGAGCAGTACTTC. The chain combines TRBV12-3 or TRBV12-4 with TRBJ2-7, with D perhaps matching TRBD1 or TRBD2 (6 bases each). V gave up 1 base and J gave up 3 bases, with 13 bases separating them. The CDR3 consists of 15 residues.

The chain couples TRBV25-1 to TRBJ2-7; D tentatively fits TRBD1 or TRBD2 (5 bases each). Deletions cut 0 bases from V and 2 bases from J, with 11 bases between. The CDR3 has 15 residues. Germline values: CDR1 MGHDK, CDR2 SYGVNS. CDR3 amino acids: CASSEYKGPPYEQYF. CDR3 nucleotides: TGTGCCAGCAGTGAATATAAGGGACCACCCTACGAGCAGTACTTC.

CDR3 residues: CASSSTNTEAFF. DNA of the CDR3: TGTGCCAGCAGCTCGACGAACACTGAAGCTTTCTTT. The chain links TRBV5-6 to TRBJ1-1; D is uncertain. This CDR3 is 12 amino acids long. Trimming left V 3 bases short and J 1 base short, with 4 bases between. Germline V CDR1 and CDR2: SGHDT, YYEEEE.

The chain links TRBV4-1 to TRBJ2-1, with 8 bases fitting TRBD1. V was clipped by 0 bases and J by 4 bases; unmatched bases: 5. Germline V gives CDR1 MGHRA, CDR2 YSYEKL. This CDR3 comprises 16 residues. CDR3 bases: TGCGCCAGCAGCCAAGAAAGGACAGGGTGGTACAATGAGCAGTTCTTC. Its translation is CASSQERTGWYNEQFF.

This clonotype showed up just once. This sequence joins TRBV4-1 and TRBJ2-7; no definite D call. Germline CDR1 and CDR2: MGHRA and YSYEKL. This CDR3 has 14 residues. Trimming left V 1 base short and J 7 bases short, with 14 bases between. The CDR3 DNA is TGCGCCAGCAGCCAAGTTCTGGGGATGGAGGAGCAGTACTTC. As protein: CASSQVLGMEEQYF.

V and J are TRBV29-1 and TRBJ1-2; a possible D gene is TRBD1 (6 bases). Trimming pared 5 bases from V and 8 bases from J, leaving 18 bases between. Germline assignment: CDR1 SQVTM and CDR2 ANQGSEA. The CDR3 has 13 amino acids. The CDR3, as DNA: TGCAGCGTTACAGGGTCGGGGTTGGAAGGCTACACCTTC. This codes for CSVTGSGLEGYTF.

The chain carries TRBV28 and TRBJ2-1; D gene ambiguous. The ends were cut back, 3 bases at V and 5 bases at J, with 8 bases in the middle. Germline V gives CDR1 MDHEN, CDR2 SYDVKM. The CDR3 loop spans 13 amino acids. CDR3: CASSFSGDNEQFF. The CDR3 nucleotides read TGTGCCAGCAGTTTTAGTGGAGACAATGAGCAGTTCTTC.

The J gene is TRBJ2-1, the V gene TRBV2; 13 bases map to TRBD2. V shed 6 bases, J shed 8 bases, and the junction held 7 bases outside the gene matches. The germline CDR1 and CDR2 sequences are SNHLY and FYNNEI. The CDR3 loop spans 15 amino acids. CDR3 in amino acids: CASRLAGGPKYEQFF. The CDR3 DNA is TGTGCCAGCAGACTAGCGGGAGGGCCAAAGTATGAGCAGTTCTTC.

This rearrangement joins TRBV7-9 to TRBJ1-5; D is unresolved. This CDR3 is built from 13 residues. Germline assignment: CDR1 SEHNR and CDR2 FQNEAQ (reference sequence). V gave up 10 bases and J gave up 0 bases, with 10 bases separating them. The CDR3: CATGDYSNQPQHF. CDR3 DNA sequence: TGTGCCACCGGCGACTATAGCAATCAGCCCCAGCATTTT.

The chain employs TRBV9 and TRBJ2-1; no definite D call. There are 13 residues in the CDR3. The germline gives CDR1 SGDLS, CDR2 YYNGEE. Trimming shortened V by 4 bases and J by 6 bases, and 11 bases separated the two germline ends. The CDR3 region has the DNA TGTGCCAGCAGCCCCCCGGCTTCCAATGAGCAGTTCTTC. Translating gives CASSPPASNEQFF.

In this sample, this clonotype turned up once. The V and J genes are TRBV29-1 and TRBJ1-2, with 11 bases identical to TRBD1. This CDR3 has 17 residues. CDR1 is SQVTM and CDR2 is ANQGSEA in the germline V gene. V dropped 0 bases and J dropped 6; count of bases not matched to a gene: 12. CDR3 DNA: TGCAGCGTTGAAGATCGGGGTCTCCGGACAGGGGGCCATGGCTACACCTTC. Translating it yields CSVEDRGLRTGGHGYTF.

This chain connects TRBV4-2 to TRBJ2-2, with 12 bases aligning to TRBD1. With 0 bases clipped from V and 9 bases from J, the junction kept 5 bases outside the gene matches. Germline CDR1 is LGHNA and CDR2 is YNFKEQ. The CDR3 has 16 residues. The CDR3: CASSQDIGTGGRELFF. The DNA for the CDR3 is TGTGCCAGCAGCCAAGATATTGGGACAGGGGGCCGGGAGCTGTTTTTT.

V usage is TRBV3-1 and J usage is TRBJ1-2; 7 nucleotides line up with TRBD1. The length of the CDR3 is 15 residues. CDR1 and CDR2 from the germline V gene are LGHDT and YNNKEL (reference sequence). The J segment lost 4 bases and the V segment lost 1 base, leaving 6 bases of the junction unmatched. The CDR3 sequence is CASSQVPTGTYGYTF. DNA for the CDR3: TGTGCCAGCAGCCAAGTCCCGACAGGGACCTATGGCTACACCTTC.

This sequence joins TRBV30 and TRBJ1-1; 8 positions match TRBD1. This CDR3 comprises 14 residues. Germline CDR1 GTSNPN, CDR2 SVGIG (reference sequence). With 1 base clipped from V and 1 base from J, the junction kept 2 bases outside the gene matches. The CDR3 here is CAWSGGQANTEAFF. Here the CDR3 DNA reads TGTGCCTGGAGTGGGGGACAGGCGAACACTGAAGCTTTCTTT.

V is TRBV20-1 and J is TRBJ2-1; 9 bases fit TRBD2. Trimming removed 0 bases from V and 8 bases from J; junction bases left unmatched: 11. Per the germline V gene, CDR1 is DFQATT and CDR2 is SNEGSKA (reference sequence). The CDR3 extends over 16 amino acids. The CDR3 DNA follows: TGCAGTGCTAGAGATGCCCCGACTAGCGGATGGGATGAGCAGTTCTTC. Amino acids: CSARDAPTSGWDEQFF.

This rearrangement joins TRBV20-1 to TRBJ2-7, with TRBD1 identical over 9 bases. CDR1 is DFQATT, CDR2 SNEGSKA, per germline (reference sequence). This CDR3 has 17 amino acids. After removal of 3 bases from V and 3 bases from J, the junction contained 15 bases not matched to a gene. This CDR3 is CSASVLTAGQGLYEQYF. DNA for the CDR3: TGCAGTGCTAGTGTTCTCACCGCAGGACAGGGGCTCTACGAGCAGTACTTC.

The chain employs TRBV20-1 and TRBJ1-1; no firm D call. Trimming took off 6 bases at V and 2 bases at J, with 13 bases between the two ends. The germline gives CDR1 DFQATT, CDR2 SNEGSKA (reference sequence). There are 13 residues in the CDR3. DNA of the CDR3: TGCAGTGCCCTGCCCCACATAAACACTGAAGCTTTCTTT. Translating it yields CSALPHINTEAFF.

This clonotype was observed once. This chain joins TRBV7-8 and TRBJ1-1; D gene ambiguous. CDR1 SGHVS and CDR2 FQNEAQ come from the germline V gene. V was clipped by 4 bases and J by 1 base, with 10 bases between them. The CDR3 has 14 residues. The CDR3 DNA sequence: TGTGCCAGCAGCTCCCCGGGCACGAACACTGAAGCTTTCTTT. This codes for CASSSPGTNTEAFF.